This entry describes one T cell receptor beta chain. Its antigen is as yet unknown. Other DNA sequences within the sample encode an identical CDR3. The data are from a study of shared clonotypes between healthy human individuals. Turning to the study itself: Serving as donors were two women and a few men, whose ages spanned 18 to 49. Findings and caveats of the study: Clonotype sharing among donors was expected to depend on sequencing depth.

Germline assignment: CDR1 SGHRS and CDR2 YFSETQ. This CDR3 comprises 14 residues. V shed 0 bases and J 0 bases; nucleotides not matched to a gene: 0. In the source study's methods: Filtering of immunoSEQ junctional sequences could not match full-length read filtering. Measured with immunoSEQ multiplex PCR; TCRdb has only the in-frame clones, and not every one. That table furnishes V, J and clone size, whereas the DNA furnished D and trimming. The data show more than 550,000 clones, with 55% to 80% seen just once and approximately 1.7% held by the top ten. This TCR was sampled from a woman in her twenties or thirties in good health. V gene TRBV5-1 combines with J gene TRBJ2-7; 7 bases map to TRBD2. Sequenced sample: memory CD4+ T cells sorted from blood. Subset specified: CD45RA-negative fraction. CDR3 protein: CASSLGGSSYEQYF. CDR3 sequence (DNA): TGCGCCAGCAGCTTGGGCGGGAGCTCCTACGAGCAGTACTTC.